Listed below are T cell receptor beta chains from one sample, sequenced in a study of T cell changes during pregnancy in multiple sclerosis. Some clones are missing from TCRdb's copy, which holds only in-frame ones; the method was immunoSEQ multiplex PCR. Here the sample spans about 30,000 clones, roughly nine tenths being singletons. This specimen consisted of CD8+ T cells from peripheral blood mononuclear cells, obtained in the second trimester of pregnancy. The receptor set was obtained from a female donor with multiple sclerosis, enrolled in a pregnancy study. The CDR3 runs from the conserved cysteine through the conserved F or W. The D gene is left open where the match is weak. Not every row has a clone size; where given, it reads once, few, many or a size class.

J gene | V gene | CDR3 length | clone size | D gene | CDR3 DNA | CDR3 protein
TRBJ1-2 | TRBV18 | 14 | - | - | TGTGCCAGCTCACCGTCCGACTTTAACTATGGCTACACCTTC | CASSPSDFNYGYTF
TRBJ2-1 | TRBV7-9 | 10 | - | - | TGTGCCAGCAGATCGTCCGAGCAGTTCTTC | CASRSSEQFF
TRBJ2-7 | TRBV27 | 14 | once | TRBD2 | TGTGCCAGCCGAGCGGGAGGGCTGTACTACGAGCAGTACTTC | CASRAGGLYYEQYF
TRBJ2-7 | TRBV27 | 15 | - | TRBD2 | TGTGCCAGCAGTTTATCTAGCGGGGCTTCCTACGAGCAGTACTTC | CASSLSSGASYEQYF
TRBJ2-5 | TRBV7-9 | 16 | - | TRBD2 | TGTGCCAGCAGCTCGCCGCGGGAGGTGCTCCAAGAGACCCAGTACTTC | CASSSPREVLQETQYF
TRBJ1-2 | TRBV28 | 14 | few | TRBD1 | TGTGCCAGCAGGGTGACAGGGATTCTCTATGGCTACACCTTC | CASRVTGILYGYTF
TRBJ2-7 | TRBV28 | 14 | - | TRBD1 | TGTGCCAGCAGTTTGGGACAGGGGGTCCACGAGCAGTACTTC | CASSLGQGVHEQYF
TRBJ2-1 | TRBV5-4 | 11 | - | - | TGTGCCAGCAGCTTGTTCGATGAGCAGTTCTTC | CASSLFDEQFF
TRBJ1-5 | TRBV19 | 13 | once | - | TGTGCCAGTAGTATGGGGGGGATGCAGCCCCAGCATTTT | CASSMGGMQPQHF
TRBJ2-3 | TRBV19 | 15 | - | TRBD2 | TGTGCCAGTAGTATCACAGCGGGGGAGAGGGATACGCAGTATTTT | CASSITAGERDTQYF
TRBJ2-2 | TRBV11-2 | 14 | once | - | TGTGCCAGCAGCTTCGGTCCTGTCCCCGGGGAGCTGTTTTTT | CASSFGPVPGELFF
TRBJ2-2 | TRBV7-3 | 17 | - | TRBD2 | TGTGCCAGCAGCCCAAAAGCGGGAGGGCCGGGGACCGGGGAGCTGTTTTTT | CASSPKAGGPGTGELFF
TRBJ2-3 | TRBV13 | 15 | - | - | TGTGCCAGCAGCCCCACGGGAATGCGGGGAGATACGCAGTATTTT | CASSPTGMRGDTQYF
TRBJ1-1 | TRBV7-9 | 13 | - | - | TGTGCCAGCAGCTTAGCAGCGGGCACTGAAGCTTTCTTT | CASSLAAGTEAFF
TRBJ2-4 | TRBV7-9 | 13 | - | - | TGTGCCAGTTCCGGGGGGCTGGTAAACATTCAGTACTTC | CASSGGLVNIQYF
TRBJ1-2 | TRBV7-9 | 13 | once | TRBD1 | TGTGCCAGCAGCTCGACAGGGGAGGCTGGCTACACCTTC | CASSSTGEAGYTF
TRBJ2-7 | TRBV27 | 14 | - | - | TGTGCCAGCAGTTTCGGGCAGGGATTAGGCGAGCAGTACTTC | CASSFGQGLGEQYF
TRBJ2-3 | TRBV2 | 18 | - | - | TGTGCCAGCAGCCCCCGGGGTTTCTTTCATTCTAGCACAGATACGCAGTATTTT | CASSPRGFFHSSTDTQYF
TRBJ1-6 | TRBV5-4 | 16 | once | - | TGTGCCAGCAGCTCGGGATCGGGGGTTTCAAATTCACCCCTCCACTTT | CASSSGSGVSNSPLHF
TRBJ2-1 | TRBV27 | 16 | once | TRBD2 | TGTGCCAGCAGTAGCCGGGGACTAGCGGACTACAATGAGCAGTTCTTC | CASSSRGLADYNEQFF
TRBJ2-7 | TRBV7-8 | 11 | once | - | TGTGCCAGCAGAGGAGACTACGAGCAGTACTTC | CASRGDYEQYF
TRBJ1-5 | TRBV30 | 13 | once | - | TGTGCCTGGAGTTTAGGGGCAAATCAGCCCCAGCATTTT | CAWSLGANQPQHF
TRBJ1-1 | TRBV5-4 | 14 | - | - | TGTGCCAGCAGCCCCGGAGGGGAGAACACTGAAGCTTTCTTT | CASSPGGENTEAFF
TRBJ2-7 | TRBV30 | 14 | - | - | TGTGCCTGGAGTTTTTCGGGGATAGGCTACGAGCAGTACTTC | CAWSFSGIGYEQYF
TRBJ2-2 | TRBV13 | 17 | - | TRBD1 | TGTGCCAGCAGCCCCGCCGGACAGGGGGCAGTAGCCGGGGAGCTGTTTTTT | CASSPAGQGAVAGELFF
TRBJ2-2 | TRBV7-9 | 16 | - | TRBD1 | TGTGCCAGCAGCTTAGGACAGGGTGAGGGCGCCGGGGAGCTGTTTTTT | CASSLGQGEGAGELFF
TRBJ2-3 | TRBV25-1 | 16 | - | TRBD2 | TGTGCCAGCAGTGATCCCAAGGGGAGGGGCACAGATACGCAGTATTTT | CASSDPKGRGTDTQYF
TRBJ1-2 | TRBV27 | 12 | few | - | TGTGCCAGCAAAAGTAGGGAGGTAGGCTACACCTTC | CASKSREVGYTF
TRBJ1-2 | TRBV9 | 15 | - | - | TGTGCCAGCAGTCCCGGGGGGCTAGGCGCTGGTGGCTACACCTTC | CASSPGGLGAGGYTF
TRBJ2-1 | TRBV19 | 14 | once | TRBD1 | TGTGCCAGTAGTTCGAGGGGACAGTGGAATGAGCAGTTCTTC | CASSSRGQWNEQFF
TRBJ2-7 | TRBV28 | 13 | - | TRBD2 | TGTGCCAGCAGGGCGGGAGGGCAGCACGAGCAGTACTTC | CASRAGGQHEQYF
TRBJ1-5 | TRBV11-3 | 16 | - | - | TGTGCCAGCAGCTTAAAGACAGGTTACAAAAATCAGCCCCAGCATTTT | CASSLKTGYKNQPQHF
TRBJ1-1 | TRBV10-3 | 14 | once | - | TGTGCCATCAGCGACGGGATCTTGAGGTCTGAAGCTTTCTTT | CAISDGILRSEAFF
TRBJ2-5 | TRBV6-6 | 15 | - | TRBD2 | TGTGCCAGCAGCCCTAGACTAGCGGGAGGGGAGACCCAGTACTTC | CASSPRLAGGETQYF
TRBJ2-5 | TRBV6-4 | 15 | few | TRBD2 | TGTGCCAGCAGTGAGGTAGCGGGGGGCCAAGAGACCCAGTACTTC | CASSEVAGGQETQYF
TRBJ2-5 | TRBV11-2 | 14 | - | - | TGTGCCAGCAGCGTTTTGGTCGGTCGAGAGACCCAGTACTTC | CASSVLVGRETQYF
TRBJ2-1 | TRBV4-1 | 17 | - | TRBD1 | TGCGCCAGCAGCCATGATTCCGGGACAGGGGAAGACAATGAGCAGTTCTTC | CASSHDSGTGEDNEQFF
TRBJ2-3 | TRBV4-1 | 15 | - | - | TGCGCCAGCAGCCCCGACCGCGGATCCACAGATACGCAGTATTTT | CASSPDRGSTDTQYF
TRBJ2-4 | TRBV12-2 | 17 | few | - | TGTGCAAGCGGCTTGGGTAGCGGGAGGGCCCTCGGGAACATTCAGTACTTC | CASGLGSGRALGNIQYF
TRBJ2-3 | TRBV25-1 | 13 | - | - | TGTGCCAGCAGTGGGTCCTCGGCAGATACGCAGTATTTT | CASSGSSADTQYF
TRBJ1-3 | TRBV4-3 | 15 | once | TRBD1 | TGCGCCAGCAGCCCTAGGGACAGCTCTGGAAACACCATATATTTT | CASSPRDSSGNTIYF
TRBJ1-6 | TRBV13 | 16 | - | - | TGTGCCAGCAGCTTAGCCGACAGAGGCCATAATTCACCCCTCCACTTT | CASSLADRGHNSPLHF
TRBJ1-4 | TRBV19 | 15 | - | - | TGTGCCAGTACCTCCCCGTTTGACGGGAGCGAAAAACTGTTTTTT | CASTSPFDGSEKLFF
TRBJ2-3 | TRBV27 | 15 | - | TRBD2 | TGTGCCAGCAGTTTATCGACTAGCGGGGTGGATACGCAGTATTTT | CASSLSTSGVDTQYF
TRBJ2-7 | TRBV7-9 | 13 | - | TRBD1 | TGTGCCAGCGGCCAACAGGGGCGGTACGAGCAGTACTTC | CASGQQGRYEQYF
TRBJ2-2 | TRBV30 | 15 | - | - | TGTGCCTGGAGATTGGGCGAAACGAACACCGGGGAGCTGTTTTTT | CAWRLGETNTGELFF
TRBJ1-2 | TRBV29-1 | 11 | - | - | TGCAGCGTTGGAACGGACTATGGCTACACCTTC | CSVGTDYGYTF